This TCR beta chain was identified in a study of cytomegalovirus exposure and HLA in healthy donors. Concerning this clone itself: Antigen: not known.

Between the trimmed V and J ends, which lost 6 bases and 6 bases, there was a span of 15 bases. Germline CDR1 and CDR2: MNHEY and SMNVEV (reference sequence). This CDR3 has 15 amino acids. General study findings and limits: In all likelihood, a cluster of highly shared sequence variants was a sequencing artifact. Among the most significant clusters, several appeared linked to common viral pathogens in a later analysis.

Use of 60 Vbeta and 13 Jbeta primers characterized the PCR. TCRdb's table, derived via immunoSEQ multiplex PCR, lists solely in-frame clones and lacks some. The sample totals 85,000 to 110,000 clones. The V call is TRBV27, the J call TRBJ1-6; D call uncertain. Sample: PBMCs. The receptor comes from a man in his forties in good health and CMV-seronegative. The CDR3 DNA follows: TGTGCCAGCAGGCCACTTGGAGGTAGTAATTCACCCCTCCACTTT. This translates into CASRPLGGSNSPLHF.